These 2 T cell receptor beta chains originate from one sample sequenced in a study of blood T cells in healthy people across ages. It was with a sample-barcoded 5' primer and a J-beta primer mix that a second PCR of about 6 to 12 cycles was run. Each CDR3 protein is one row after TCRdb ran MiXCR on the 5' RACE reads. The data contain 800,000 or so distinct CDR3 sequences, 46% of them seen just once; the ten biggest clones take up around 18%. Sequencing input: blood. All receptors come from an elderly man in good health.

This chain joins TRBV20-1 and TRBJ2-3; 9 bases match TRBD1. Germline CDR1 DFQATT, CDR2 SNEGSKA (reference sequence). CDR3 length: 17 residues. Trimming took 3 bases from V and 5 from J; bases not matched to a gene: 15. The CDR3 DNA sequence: TGCAGTGCTAGGGTTAAGGCCGGGACAGGGAGAAGAGATACGCAGTATTTT. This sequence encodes CSARVKAGTGRRDTQYF.

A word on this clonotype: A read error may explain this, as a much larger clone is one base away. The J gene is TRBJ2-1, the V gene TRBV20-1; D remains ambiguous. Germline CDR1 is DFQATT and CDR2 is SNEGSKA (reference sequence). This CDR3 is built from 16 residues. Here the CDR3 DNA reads TGCAGTGTTAGAGATGCGGCAATGACAAACTACAATGAGCAGTTCTTC. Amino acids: CSVRDAAMTNYNEQFF.